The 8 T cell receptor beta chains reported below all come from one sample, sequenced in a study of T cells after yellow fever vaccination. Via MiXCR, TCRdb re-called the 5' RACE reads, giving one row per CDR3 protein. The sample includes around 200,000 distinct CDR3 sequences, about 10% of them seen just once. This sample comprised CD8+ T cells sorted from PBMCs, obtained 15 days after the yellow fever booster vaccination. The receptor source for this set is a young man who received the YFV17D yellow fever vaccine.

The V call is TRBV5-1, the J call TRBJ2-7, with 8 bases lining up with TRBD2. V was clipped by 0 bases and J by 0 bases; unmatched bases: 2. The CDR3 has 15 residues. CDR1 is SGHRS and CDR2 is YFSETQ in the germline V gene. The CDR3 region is CASSLVGTSSYEQYF. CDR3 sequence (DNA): TGCGCCAGCAGCTTGGTTGGGACTAGCTCCTACGAGCAGTACTTC.

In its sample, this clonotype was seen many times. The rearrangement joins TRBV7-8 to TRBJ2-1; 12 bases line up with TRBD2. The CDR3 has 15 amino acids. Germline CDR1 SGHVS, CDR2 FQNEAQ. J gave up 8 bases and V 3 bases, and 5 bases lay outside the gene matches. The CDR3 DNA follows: TGTGCCAGCAGCTTTCCTAGCGGGGGGGGCTATGAGCAGTTCTTC. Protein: CASSFPSGGGYEQFF.

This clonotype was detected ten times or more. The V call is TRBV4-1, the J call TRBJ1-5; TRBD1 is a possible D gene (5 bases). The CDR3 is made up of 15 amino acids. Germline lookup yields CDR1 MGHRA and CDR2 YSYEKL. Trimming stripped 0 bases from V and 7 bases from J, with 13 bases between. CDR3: CASSQDLTVVQPQHF. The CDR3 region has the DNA TGCGCCAGCAGCCAAGATCTGACAGTAGTCCAGCCCCAGCATTTT.

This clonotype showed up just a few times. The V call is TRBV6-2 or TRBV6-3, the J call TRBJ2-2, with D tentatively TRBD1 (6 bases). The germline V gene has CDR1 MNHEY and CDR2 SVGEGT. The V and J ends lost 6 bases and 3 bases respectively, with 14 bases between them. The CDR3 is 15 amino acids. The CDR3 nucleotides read TGTGCCAGCAGCCTTGGGACATACCACACCGGGGAGCTGTTTTTT. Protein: CASSLGTYHTGELFF.

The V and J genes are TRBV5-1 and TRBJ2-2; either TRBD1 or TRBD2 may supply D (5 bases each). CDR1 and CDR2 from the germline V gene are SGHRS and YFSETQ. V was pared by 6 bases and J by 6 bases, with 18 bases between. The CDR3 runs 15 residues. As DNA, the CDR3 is TGCGCCAGCACCCCCTGGGCGAGGGACGCCGGGGAGCTGTTTTTT. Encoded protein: CASTPWARDAGELFF. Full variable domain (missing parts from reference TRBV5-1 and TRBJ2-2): KAGVTQTPRYLIKTRGQQVTLSCSPISGHRSVSWYQQTPGQGLQFLFEYFSETQRNKGNFPGRFSGRQFSNSRSEMNVSTLELGDSALYLCASTPWARDAGELFFGEGSRLTVL.

As DNA, the CDR3 is TGCGCCAGCAGCGGGACTAGTAACTCCTACGAGCAGTACTTC. Translated, it gives CASSGTSNSYEQYF. The V gene is TRBV4-3, the J gene TRBJ2-7; 8 bases are a match to TRBD2. The CDR3 totals 14 residues. Germline loops: CDR1 LGHNA, CDR2 YSLEER. The V gene end was trimmed by 5 bases and the J gene end by 0 bases; junction bases not matched to a gene: 3.

CDR3 loop: CASSFAGGFETQYF. In nucleotides, the CDR3 is TGTGCCAGCAGCTTTGCAGGGGGTTTTGAGACCCAGTACTTC. The V and J genes are TRBV5-6 and TRBJ2-5; TRBD1 aligns across 7 bases. Germline V lookup: CDR1 SGHDT, CDR2 YYEEEE. The CDR3 covers 14 residues. After removal of 2 bases from V and 5 bases from J, the junction contained 6 bases not matched to a gene.

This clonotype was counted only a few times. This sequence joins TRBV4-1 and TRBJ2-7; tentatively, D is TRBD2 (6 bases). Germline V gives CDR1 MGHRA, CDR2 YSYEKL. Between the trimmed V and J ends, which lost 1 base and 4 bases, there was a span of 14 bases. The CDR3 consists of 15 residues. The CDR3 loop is CASSQVSGDLYEQYV. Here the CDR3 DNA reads TGCGCCAGCAGCCAAGTTTCGGGAGACCTTTACGAGCAGTACGTC.